The clone carrying this T cell receptor (beta chain) was observed once. The sample is drawn from a study of PD-L1 blockade in urothelial cancer. Study at large: Males with bladder-origin urothelial cancer made up about 90% of the roughly 29 patients. Samples came from 3 weeks, at the second dose, and 6 weeks into treatment.

What went into each PCR as a spike was synthetic TCR analog templates. TCRdb's table, derived via immunoSEQ multiplex PCR, lists solely in-frame clones and lacks some. The sample lists about 57,000 clones; around 81% were seen once. Time point indicated: pretreatment peripheral blood. Locally advanced or metastatic urothelial carcinoma affected all patients. The specimen comprised PBMCs, sampled around atezolizumab (anti-PD-L1) treatment. This clonotype originated in a man between 65 and 85 years old with urothelial cancer.

The CDR3 bases are TGTGCCAGCAGCACAGGTCTACAAGAGACCCAGTACTTC. Its translation: CASSTGLQETQYF. V and J are TRBV27 and TRBJ2-5; D perhaps matches TRBD1 (5 bases). Germline CDR1 reads MNHEY; CDR2 reads SMNVEV (reference sequence). V lost 6 bases and J lost 2, with 10 bases in between. This CDR3 is built from 13 residues.